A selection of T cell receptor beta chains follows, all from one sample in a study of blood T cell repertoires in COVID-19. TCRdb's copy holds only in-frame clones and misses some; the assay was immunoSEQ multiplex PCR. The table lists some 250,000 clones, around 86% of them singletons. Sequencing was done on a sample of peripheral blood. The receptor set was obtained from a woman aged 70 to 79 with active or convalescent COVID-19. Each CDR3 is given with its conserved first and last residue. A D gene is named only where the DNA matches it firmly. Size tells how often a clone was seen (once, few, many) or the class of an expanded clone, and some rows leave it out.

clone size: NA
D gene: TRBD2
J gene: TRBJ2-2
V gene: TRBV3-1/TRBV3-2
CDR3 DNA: TGTGCCAGCAGCCAAAGCGGGGGGAACACCGGGGAGCTGTTTTTT
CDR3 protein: CASSQSGGNTGELFF

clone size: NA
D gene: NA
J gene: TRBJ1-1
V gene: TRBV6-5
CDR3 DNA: TGTGCCAGCAGTTACTCGACCGGGAGCGGGGCTTTCTTT
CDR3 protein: CASSYSTGSGAFF

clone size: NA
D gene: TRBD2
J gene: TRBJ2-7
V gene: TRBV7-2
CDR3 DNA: TGTGCCAGCCGGGGGGGAGGAAGCTCCTACGAGCAGTACTTC
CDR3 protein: CASRGGGSSYEQYF

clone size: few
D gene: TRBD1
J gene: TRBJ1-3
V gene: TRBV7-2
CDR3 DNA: TGTGCCAGCAGCTTCGGGACAGGAAAAGGAAACACCATATATTTT
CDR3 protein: CASSFGTGKGNTIYF

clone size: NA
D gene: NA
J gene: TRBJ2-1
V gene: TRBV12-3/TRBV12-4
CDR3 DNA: TGTGCCAGCAGTTTAAAGGTGGAGGAGTTCTTC
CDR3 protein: CASSLKVEEFF

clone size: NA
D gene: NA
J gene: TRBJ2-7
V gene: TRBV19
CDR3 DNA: TGTGCCAGCTCCGGGGGGCCCTCCTACGAGCAGTACTTC
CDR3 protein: CASSGGPSYEQYF

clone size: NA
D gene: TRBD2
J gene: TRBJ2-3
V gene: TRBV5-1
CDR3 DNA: TGCGCCAGCAGGCCCACCGGGACTAGCCTAACAGATACGCAGTATTTT
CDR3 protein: CASRPTGTSLTDTQYF

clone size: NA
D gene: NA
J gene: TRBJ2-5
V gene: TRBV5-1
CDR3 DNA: TGCGCCAGCAGCTTGTTAGCTCAGTACCAAGAGACCCAGTACTTC
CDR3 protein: CASSLLAQYQETQYF

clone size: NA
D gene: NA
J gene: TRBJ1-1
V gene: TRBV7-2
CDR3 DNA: TGTGCCAGCAGCGCCTCTTGGAGGATCCCTGAAGCTTTCTTT
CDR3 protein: CASSASWRIPEAFF

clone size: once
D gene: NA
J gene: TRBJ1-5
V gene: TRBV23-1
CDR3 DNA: TGCGCCAGCAGTCGGATAGGGGAGGAAGATCAGCCCCAGCATTTT
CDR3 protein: CASSRIGEEDQPQHF

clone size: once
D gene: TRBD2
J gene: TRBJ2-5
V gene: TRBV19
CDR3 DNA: TGTGCCAGTAGACGACTAGCGGGGCTCCAAGAGACCCAGTACTTC
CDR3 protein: CASRRLAGLQETQYF

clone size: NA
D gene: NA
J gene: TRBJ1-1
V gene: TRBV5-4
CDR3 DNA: TGTGCCAGCAGCCCTGTACCGGGGATGAACACTGAAGCTTTCTTT
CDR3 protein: CASSPVPGMNTEAFF

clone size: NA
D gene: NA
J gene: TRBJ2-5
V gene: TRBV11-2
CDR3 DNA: TGTGCCAGCAGCTTATCGGCGGTAGCAGAGACCCAGTACTTC
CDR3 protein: CASSLSAVAETQYF

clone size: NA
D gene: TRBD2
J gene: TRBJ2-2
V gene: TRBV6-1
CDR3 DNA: TGTGCCAGCAGTGGCCTAGGACTAGCGAGCACCGGGGAGCTGTTTTTT
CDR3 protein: CASSGLGLASTGELFF

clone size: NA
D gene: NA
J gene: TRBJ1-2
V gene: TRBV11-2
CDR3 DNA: TGTGCCAGCAGCTTAGGCCCCCGGGGCTATGGCTACACCTTC
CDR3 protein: CASSLGPRGYGYTF

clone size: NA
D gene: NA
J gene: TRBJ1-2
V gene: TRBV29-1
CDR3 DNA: TGCAGCGTCCACAACAGGGATGGCTATGGCTACACCTTC
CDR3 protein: CSVHNRDGYGYTF

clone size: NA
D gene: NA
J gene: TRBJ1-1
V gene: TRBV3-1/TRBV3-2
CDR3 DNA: TGTGCCAGCAGCCGCGCAGTCATGAGAGGGATCACTGAAGCTTTCTTT
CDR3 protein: CASSRAVMRGITEAFF

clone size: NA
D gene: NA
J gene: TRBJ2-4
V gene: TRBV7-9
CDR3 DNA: TGTGCCAGCAGCCCGTACCTCACGGACATTCAGTACTTC
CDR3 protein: CASSPYLTDIQYF

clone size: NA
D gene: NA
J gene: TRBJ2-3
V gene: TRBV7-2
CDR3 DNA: TGTGCCAGCAGCTTGGGGCGGGATACGCAGTATTTT
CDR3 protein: CASSLGRDTQYF

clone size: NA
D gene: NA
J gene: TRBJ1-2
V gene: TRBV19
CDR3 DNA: TGTGCCAGTAGTTTGCTAGACAGGACTTATGGCTACACCTTC
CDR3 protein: CASSLLDRTYGYTF

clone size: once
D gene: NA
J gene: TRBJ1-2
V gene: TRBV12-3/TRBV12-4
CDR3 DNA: TGTGCCAGCAGTTTGGAGCATAGCTATGGCTACACCTTC
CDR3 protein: CASSLEHSYGYTF

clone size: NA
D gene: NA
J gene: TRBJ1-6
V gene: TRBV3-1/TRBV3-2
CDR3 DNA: TGTGCCAGCAGCTTCTCCGGGGGGGATTCACCCCTCCACTTT
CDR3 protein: CASSFSGGDSPLHF

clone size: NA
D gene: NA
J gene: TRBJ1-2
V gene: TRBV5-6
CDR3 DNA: TGTGCCAGCAGCCCCTGGGCTGCAGGCTACACCTTC
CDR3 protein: CASSPWAAGYTF

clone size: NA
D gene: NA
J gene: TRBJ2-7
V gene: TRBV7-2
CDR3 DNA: TGTGCCAGCAGCCTGACTCCGGGCTCCTACGAGCAGTACTTC
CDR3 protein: CASSLTPGSYEQYF

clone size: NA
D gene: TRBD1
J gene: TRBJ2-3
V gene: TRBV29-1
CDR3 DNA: TGCAGCGTTGCGGGACAGGGGGGAAATACGCAGTATTTT
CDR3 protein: CSVAGQGGNTQYF

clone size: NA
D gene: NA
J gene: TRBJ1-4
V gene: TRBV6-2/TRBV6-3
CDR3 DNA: TGTGCCAGCAGTTGGACGGGAGGGAGAGTCAATGAAAAACTGTTTTTT
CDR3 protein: CASSWTGGRVNEKLFF

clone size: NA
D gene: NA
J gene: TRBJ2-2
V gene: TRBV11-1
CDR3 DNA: TGTGCCAGCAGCGCCAGGGAAGCCGGGGAGCTGTTTTTT
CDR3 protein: CASSAREAGELFF

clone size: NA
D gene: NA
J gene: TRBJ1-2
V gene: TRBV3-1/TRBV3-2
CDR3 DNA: TGTGCCAGCAGCCAAGATCTGCGGGTTAACTATGGCTACACCTTC
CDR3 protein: CASSQDLRVNYGYTF

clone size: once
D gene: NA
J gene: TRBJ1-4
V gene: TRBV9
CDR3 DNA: TGTGCCAGCAGCGTAGAACAGGGAAGGGCAACTAATGAAAAACTGTTTTTT
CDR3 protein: CASSVEQGRATNEKLFF

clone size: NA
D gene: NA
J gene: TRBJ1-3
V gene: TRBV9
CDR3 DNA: TGTGCCAGCAGCCCTTCGGGAGAAAGAAGCTCTGGAAACACCATATATTTT
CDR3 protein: CASSPSGERSSGNTIYF

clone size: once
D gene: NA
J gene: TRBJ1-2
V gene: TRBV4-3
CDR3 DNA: TGCGCCAGCAGCCAAGACGGGAGGCTTGGCTACACCTTC
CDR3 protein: CASSQDGRLGYTF

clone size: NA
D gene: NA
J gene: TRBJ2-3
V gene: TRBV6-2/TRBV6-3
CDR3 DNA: TGTGCCAGCAGTTACACTGCGACAGTCAGCACAGATACGCAGTATTTT
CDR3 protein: CASSYTATVSTDTQYF

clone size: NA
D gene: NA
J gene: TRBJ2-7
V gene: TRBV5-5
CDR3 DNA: TGTGCCAGCAGCTTGGTTGGGGGCTGGGGCTCGTACGAGCAGTACTTC
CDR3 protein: CASSLVGGWGSYEQYF

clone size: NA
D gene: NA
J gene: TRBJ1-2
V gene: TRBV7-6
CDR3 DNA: TGTGCCAGCAGTCGGTATTCTCAGGGTACTAACTATGGCTACACCTTC
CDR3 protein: CASSRYSQGTNYGYTF

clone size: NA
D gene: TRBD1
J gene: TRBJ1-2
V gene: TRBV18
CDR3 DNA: TGTGCCACGGGACAGGGGAATAACTATGGCTACACCTTC
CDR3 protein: CATGQGNNYGYTF

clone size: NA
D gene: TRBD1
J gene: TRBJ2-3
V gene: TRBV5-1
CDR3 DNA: TGCGCCAGCAGTCAAGGGGACAGGAGCACAGATACGCAGTATTTT
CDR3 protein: CASSQGDRSTDTQYF

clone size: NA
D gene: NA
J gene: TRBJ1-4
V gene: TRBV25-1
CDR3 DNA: TGTGCCAGCACCGTAGCAGGGTCCTTTGAAAAACTGTTTTTT
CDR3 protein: CASTVAGSFEKLFF

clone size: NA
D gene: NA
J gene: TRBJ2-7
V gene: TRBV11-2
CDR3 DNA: TGTGCCAGCAGCTTAATTCAGGGATCAATCTACGAGCAGTACTTC
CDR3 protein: CASSLIQGSIYEQYF

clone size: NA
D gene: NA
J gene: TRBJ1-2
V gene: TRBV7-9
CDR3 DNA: TGTGCCAGCAGCTTAGACCGGGGGATGGGTGGCTACACCTTC
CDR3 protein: CASSLDRGMGGYTF

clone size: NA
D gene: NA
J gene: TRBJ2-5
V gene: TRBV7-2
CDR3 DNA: TGTGCCAGCAGCTTAGCTGTAGCGTTTATGGAGACCCAGTACTTC
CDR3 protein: CASSLAVAFMETQYF

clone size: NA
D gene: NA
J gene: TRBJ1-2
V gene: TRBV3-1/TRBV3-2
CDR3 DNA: TGTGCCAGCAGCCAGGTTCAGGGGCCTGGCTACACCTTC
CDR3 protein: CASSQVQGPGYTF

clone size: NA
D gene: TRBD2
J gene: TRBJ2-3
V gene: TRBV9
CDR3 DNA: TGTGCCAGCAGCGTCCTAGCGGGGCGCGCAGATACGCAGTATTTT
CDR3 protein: CASSVLAGRADTQYF

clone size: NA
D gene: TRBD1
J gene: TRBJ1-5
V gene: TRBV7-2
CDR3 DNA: TGTGCCAGCAGCGCCCCACAGGGGGTAAAGGGCAATCAGCCCCAGCATTTT
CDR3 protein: CASSAPQGVKGNQPQHF

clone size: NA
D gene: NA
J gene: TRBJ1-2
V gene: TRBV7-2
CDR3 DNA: TGTGCCAGCAGCTTTTGGGAGGCGAACTATGGCTACACCTTC
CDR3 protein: CASSFWEANYGYTF

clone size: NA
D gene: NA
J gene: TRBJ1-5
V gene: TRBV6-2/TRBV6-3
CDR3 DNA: TGTGCCAGCAGTCTTATCGCAGGTCAGCCCCAGCATTTT
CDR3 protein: CASSLIAGQPQHF

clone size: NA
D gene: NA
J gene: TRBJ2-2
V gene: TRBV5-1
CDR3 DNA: TGCGCCAGCCTAGCCGGGACGAACACCGGGGAGCTGTTTTTT
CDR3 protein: CASLAGTNTGELFF

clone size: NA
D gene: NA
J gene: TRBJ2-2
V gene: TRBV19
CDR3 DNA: TGTGCCAGTAGTATAGCGGACCTGGCGGGGGCGCCTTTGACCGGGGAGCTGTTTTTT
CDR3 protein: CASSIADLAGAPLTGELFF

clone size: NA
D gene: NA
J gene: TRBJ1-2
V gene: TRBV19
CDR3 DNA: TGTGCCAGTACCGGAAGGGCAGGGGAAGGCTACACCTTC
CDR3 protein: CASTGRAGEGYTF

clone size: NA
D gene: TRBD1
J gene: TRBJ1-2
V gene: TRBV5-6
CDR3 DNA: TGTGCCAGCAGCTTGGACAGGGGGCGAGGCTACACCTTC
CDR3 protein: CASSLDRGRGYTF

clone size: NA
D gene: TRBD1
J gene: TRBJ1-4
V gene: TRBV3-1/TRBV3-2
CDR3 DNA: TGTGCCAGCAGCGACAGGGCCCCAACTAATGAAAAACTGTTTTTT
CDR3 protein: CASSDRAPTNEKLFF

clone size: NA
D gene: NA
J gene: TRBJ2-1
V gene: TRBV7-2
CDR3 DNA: TGTGCCAGCAGCTTAGCGCCGTCAGGGTCCTACAATGAGCAGTTCTTC
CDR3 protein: CASSLAPSGSYNEQFF

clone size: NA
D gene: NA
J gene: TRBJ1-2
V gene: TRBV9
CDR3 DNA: TGTGCCAGCAGCGTAGACGGGACAATCACCTTC
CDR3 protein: CASSVDGTITF

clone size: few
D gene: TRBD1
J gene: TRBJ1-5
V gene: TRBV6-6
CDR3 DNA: TGTGCCAGCAGTCCAGGGACAGGGATTTTTAGCAATCAGCCCCAGCATTTT
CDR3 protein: CASSPGTGIFSNQPQHF

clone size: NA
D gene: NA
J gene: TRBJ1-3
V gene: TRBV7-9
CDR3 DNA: TGTGCCAGCAGCTTAGACAGGCACTCTGGAAACACCATATATTTT
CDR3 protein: CASSLDRHSGNTIYF